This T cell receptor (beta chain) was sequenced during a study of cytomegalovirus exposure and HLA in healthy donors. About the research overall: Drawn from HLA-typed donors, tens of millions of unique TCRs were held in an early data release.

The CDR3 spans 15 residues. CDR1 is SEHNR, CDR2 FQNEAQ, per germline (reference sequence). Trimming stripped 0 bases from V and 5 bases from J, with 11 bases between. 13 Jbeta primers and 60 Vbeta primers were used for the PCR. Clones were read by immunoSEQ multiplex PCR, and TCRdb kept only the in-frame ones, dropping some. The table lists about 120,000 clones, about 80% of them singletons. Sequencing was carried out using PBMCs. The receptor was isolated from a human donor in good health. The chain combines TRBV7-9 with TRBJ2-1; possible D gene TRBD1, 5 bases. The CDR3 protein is CASSLAHADNNEQFF. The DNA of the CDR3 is TGTGCCAGCAGCTTAGCCCACGCGGACAACAATGAGCAGTTCTTC.